The T cell receptor beta chain described here comes from a study of T-cell memory formation after mild COVID-19. Study at large: Largely, the TCR clusters proved donor specific.

5'RACE with constant-segment primers built TCRalpha and TCRbeta cDNA libraries with UMIs. TCRdb reprocessed the 5' RACE reads via MiXCR and lists one record per CDR3 protein. The data hold 65,000 to 95,000 distinct CDR3 sequences, with 9.5% to 15% observed a single time. Germline values: CDR1 LNHDA, CDR2 SQIVND (reference sequence). The CDR3 has 18 residues. V lost 6 bases to trimming and J lost 6 bases; unmatched junction nucleotides: 16. On this clonotype itself: What it binds is not known.

Overall study findings and caveats: Among clones peaking at day 37 in the second wave, SARS-CoV-2 specificity remained unconfirmed.

Specimen: PBMCs or a T cell subset sorted from them (not recorded which). The gene calls are TRBV19 and TRBJ2-2; TRBD1 matches at 10 bases. This sequence originates from a man aged 18 to 29 who had mild COVID-19 (a few samples of this study predate the infection). Cell type and time point are not known. The CDR3 loop is CASSLSPLTGGEAGELFF. DNA of the CDR3: TGTGCCAGTAGCCTATCCCCCCTGACAGGGGGCGAGGCCGGGGAGCTGTTTTTT.